These 19 T cell receptor beta chains were sequenced from one sample in a study of T cells of healthy individuals. Via MiXCR, TCRdb re-called the 5' RACE reads, giving one row per CDR3 protein. The sample holds about 96,000 distinct CDR3 sequences, 17% seen once. These TCRs come from a human donor in good health.

This chain uses TRBV2 with TRBJ1-5, with 8 nucleotides matching TRBD1. Looked up from germline, CDR1 is SNHLY and CDR2 is FYNNEI. With 7 bases clipped from V and 7 bases from J, the junction kept 6 bases outside the gene matches. The CDR3 sequence is 13 residues long. CDR3 residues: CASTGQGGQPQHF. As DNA, the CDR3 is TGTGCCAGCACCGGACAGGGAGGACAGCCCCAGCATTTT.

The V and J genes are TRBV6-2 or TRBV6-3 and TRBJ2-2, with unresolved D. The CDR3 length is 15 residues. Germline CDR1 is MNHEY and CDR2 is SVGEGT. Trimming removed 2 bases from V and 3 bases from J, with 10 bases in between. CDR3 in amino acids: CASSYILGYTGELFF. The CDR3 DNA reads as TGTGCCAGCAGTTACATTTTGGGGTACACCGGGGAGCTGTTTTTT.

This clonotype came up many times. The V gene is TRBV6-5, the J gene TRBJ2-6, with D tentatively TRBD1 (6 bases). The germline gives CDR1 MNHEY, CDR2 SVGAGI. Trimming removed 2 bases at V and 1 base at J, with 12 bases between. The CDR3 is made up of 17 amino acids. CDR3: CASSYKIGGSGANVLTF. The CDR3 nucleotides read TGTGCCAGCAGTTACAAGATAGGGGGTTCTGGGGCCAACGTCCTGACTTTC.

This clonotype came up a few times. The chain recombines TRBV9 with TRBJ2-5; maybe TRBD2 (5 bases). Germline V lookup: CDR1 SGDLS, CDR2 YYNGEE. Trimming cost V 0 bases and J 10 bases, with 16 bases left between them. The CDR3 extends over 14 amino acids. The CDR3 nucleotides are TGTGCCAGCAGCGTAGAGGAGCCGACCGGGGACCAGTACTTC. Its translation: CASSVEEPTGDQYF.

This clonotype was counted a few times. The chain links TRBV6-2 or TRBV6-3 to TRBJ2-1; no firm D call. CDR1 is MNHEY, CDR2 SVGEGT, per germline. V was pared by 4 bases and J by 5 bases, with 15 bases between. The CDR3 has 15 amino acids. The CDR3 loop reads CASSSPRSAHNEQFF. CDR3 in DNA: TGTGCCAGCAGTTCTCCCCGGAGCGCCCACAATGAGCAGTTCTTC.

The table lists this clonotype with a few counts. The rearrangement links TRBV24-1 to TRBJ2-7; TRBD1 agrees at 11 bases. CDR1 is KGHDR and CDR2 is SFDVKD in the germline V gene. This CDR3 spans 15 amino acids. V shed 5 bases, J shed 6 bases, and the junction held 8 bases outside the gene matches. The DNA for the CDR3 is TGTGCCACCAGTGGAGGGACAGGGGGAGTTGGCGAGCAGTACTTC. This translates into CATSGGTGGVGEQYF.

This clonotype has at least ten counts. The chain links TRBV9 to TRBJ2-1; the match to TRBD2 covers 7 bases. The CDR3 runs to 16 residues. From germline, CDR1 is SGDLS and CDR2 YYNGEE. J was trimmed by 1 base and V by 0 bases; bases with no gene match: 4. CDR3: CASSVGGGPSYNEQFF. In DNA form, the CDR3 reads TGTGCCAGCAGCGTAGGGGGGGGACCTTCCTACAATGAGCAGTTCTTC.

This clonotype was seen more than once but under ten times. In DNA, the CDR3 is TGTGCCAGCAGTACGAATGTACAGGGCACAGATACGCAGTATTTT. Translated: CASSTNVQGTDTQYF. This chain joins TRBV28 and TRBJ2-3; maybe TRBD1 (5 bases). Looked up from germline, CDR1 is MDHEN and CDR2 is SYDVKM. The ends were cut back, 5 bases at V and 1 base at J, with 13 bases in the middle. This CDR3 comprises 15 residues.

The genes are TRBV5-1 and TRBJ1-6; D possibly corresponds to TRBD1 (5 bases). Deletions cut 5 bases from V and 7 bases from J, with 13 bases between. Germline CDR1 SGHRS, CDR2 YFSETQ. The CDR3 spans 14 residues. CDR3 nucleotide sequence: TGCGCCAGCAGGTCTTCGGGGACCAATTCACCCCTCCACTTT. It specifies CASRSSGTNSPLHF.

The rearrangement links TRBV7-2 to TRBJ2-7; D is unresolved. Trimming pared 1 base from V and 1 base from J, leaving 5 bases between. CDR1 and CDR2 (germline): SGHTA, FQGNSA. This CDR3 has 13 amino acids. The CDR3 protein is CASSLVQSYEQYF. The CDR3 DNA reads TGTGCCAGCAGCTTAGTACAGTCCTACGAGCAGTACTTC.

The rearrangement uses TRBV7-9 and TRBJ1-5; TRBD1 agrees at 7 bases. CDR1 SEHNR and CDR2 FQNEAQ come from the germline V gene (reference sequence). The CDR3 has 14 amino acids. The ends lost 1 base at V and 7 bases at J; junction bases unmatched: 4. CDR3: CASSLGTGRQPQHF. The CDR3 nucleotides are TGTGCCAGCAGCTTAGGGACAGGTCGACAGCCCCAGCATTTT.

This clonotype was recorded a few times. The chain carries TRBV6-2 or TRBV6-3 and TRBJ2-7; D is possibly TRBD1 (5 bases). CDR3 length equals 12 residues. Per germline, CDR1 MNHEY and CDR2 SVGEGT. Trimming removed 10 bases at V and 4 bases at J, with 14 bases between. The chain's CDR3 is CATTGHLYEQYF. The CDR3 DNA reads TGTGCCACTACAGGACACCTATACGAGCAGTACTTC.

This clonotype occurred a few times. The V gene is TRBV5-1, the J gene TRBJ2-5; D may be TRBD1 (6 bases). The CDR3 runs 16 residues. Between the trimmed V and J ends, which lost 0 bases and 0 bases, there was a span of 12 bases. Per the germline V gene, CDR1 is SGHRS and CDR2 is YFSETQ. The CDR3: CASSLAAGVNQETQYF. CDR3 in DNA: TGCGCCAGCAGCTTGGCTGCAGGGGTAAACCAAGAGACCCAGTACTTC.

The chain uses TRBV28 and TRBJ2-5; TRBD1 agrees at 7 bases. V gave up 6 bases and J gave up 4 bases; unmatched junction bases: 8. Germline lookup yields CDR1 MDHEN and CDR2 SYDVKM. The CDR3 consists of 14 residues. DNA for the CDR3: TGTGCCAGCAGAAAATACAGGGGTAGAGAGACCCAGTACTTC. Its translation: CASRKYRGRETQYF.

Points on this clonotype: At one end, the junction sequence differs from germline, possibly due to a read error. The chain is built from TRBV7-3 and TRBJ2-6, with D perhaps TRBD1 (5 bases). Germline V gene data show CDR1 as SGHTA and CDR2 as FQGTGA. The CDR3 loop spans 16 amino acids. The CDR3 loop reads CASSFDRPSGANALTF. CDR3 in DNA: TGTGCCAGCAGTTTTGACAGACCCTCTGGGGCCAACGCCCTGACTTTC.

This clonotype was detected a few times. V is TRBV13 and J is TRBJ1-1; 8 bases line up with TRBD1. Germline CDR1 is PRHDT and CDR2 is FYEKMQ (reference sequence). The CDR3 is 14 amino acids. V was pared by 0 bases and J by 7 bases, with 4 bases of the junction left unmatched. CDR3 sequence reads: CASSLGRTGNEAFF. The DNA of the CDR3 is TGTGCCAGCAGCTTAGGTCGGACAGGGAATGAAGCTTTCTTT.

V gene TRBV6-5 combines with J gene TRBJ2-5; D is unresolved. V lost 2 bases and J 2 bases, leaving 9 bases between the germline ends. The germline gives CDR1 MNHEY, CDR2 SVGAGI. This CDR3 contains 14 residues. The DNA for the CDR3 is TGTGCCAGCAGTTACGGCCTCTTACAAGAGACCCAGTACTTC. Protein sequence: CASSYGLLQETQYF.

This clonotype was seen at least ten times. This sequence joins TRBV5-5 and TRBJ1-1, with no clear D. Germline V lookup: CDR1 SGHKS, CDR2 YYEKEE (reference sequence). Trimming cost V 6 bases and J 2 bases, with 17 bases left between them. CDR3 length equals 15 residues. CDR3: CASTPPVGVNTEAFF. The DNA for the CDR3 is TGTGCCAGCACCCCCCCGGTGGGCGTAAACACTGAAGCTTTCTTT.

The sample holds a few counts of this clonotype. The V call is TRBV28, the J call TRBJ2-7; 7 nucleotides align to TRBD1. Trimming at V came to 3 bases and at J to 0 bases, leaving 11 bases not matched to a gene. Per germline, CDR1 MDHEN and CDR2 SYDVKM. This CDR3 is 17 amino acids long. The CDR3, as DNA: TGTGCCAGCAGTTTGTCCTTGGGACAGAGGCGCTCCTACGAGCAGTACTTC. It codes for CASSLSLGQRRSYEQYF.